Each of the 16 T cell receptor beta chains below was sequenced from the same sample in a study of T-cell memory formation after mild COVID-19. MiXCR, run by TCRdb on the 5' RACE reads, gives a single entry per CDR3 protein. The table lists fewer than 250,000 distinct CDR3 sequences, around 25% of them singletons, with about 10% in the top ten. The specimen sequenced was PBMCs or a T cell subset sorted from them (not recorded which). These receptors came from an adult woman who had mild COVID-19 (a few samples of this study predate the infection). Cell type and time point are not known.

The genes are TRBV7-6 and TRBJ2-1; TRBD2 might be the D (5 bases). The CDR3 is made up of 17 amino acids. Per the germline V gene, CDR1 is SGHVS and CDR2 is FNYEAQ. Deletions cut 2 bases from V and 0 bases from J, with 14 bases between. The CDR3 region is CASSLTGSRSSYNEQFF. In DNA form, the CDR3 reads TGTGCCAGCAGCTTAACGGGATCGCGTAGCTCCTACAATGAGCAGTTCTTC.

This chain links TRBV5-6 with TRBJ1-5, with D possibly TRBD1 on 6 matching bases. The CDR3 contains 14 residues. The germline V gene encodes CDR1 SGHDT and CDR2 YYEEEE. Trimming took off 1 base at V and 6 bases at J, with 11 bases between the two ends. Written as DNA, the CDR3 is TGTGCCAGCAGCTTGTCAGGGGCTGGTCAGCCCCAGCATTTT. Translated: CASSLSGAGQPQHF.

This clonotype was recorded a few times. DNA of the CDR3: TGCGCCAGCAGCCCCCAGGACGAGGCAGAACTGTTTTTT. It is translated as CASSPQDEAELFF. The chain couples TRBV5-1 to TRBJ1-4, with D hard to call. Trimming pared 4 bases from V and 12 bases from J, leaving 16 bases between. Looked up from germline, CDR1 is SGHRS and CDR2 is YFSETQ. CDR3 length: 13 amino acids. Full variable domain (rest looked up from reference TRBV5-1 and TRBJ1-4): KAGVTQTPRYLIKTRGQQVTLSCSPISGHRSVSWYQQTPGQGLQFLFEYFSETQRNKGNFPGRFSGRQFSNSRSEMNVSTLELGDSALYLCASSPQDEAELFFGSGTQLSVL.

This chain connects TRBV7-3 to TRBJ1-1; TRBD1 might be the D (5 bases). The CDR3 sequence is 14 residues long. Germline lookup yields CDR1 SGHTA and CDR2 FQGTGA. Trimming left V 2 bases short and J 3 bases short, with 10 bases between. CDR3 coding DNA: TGTGCCAGCAGCTTAGGCCCCAGGGACACTGAAGCTTTCTTT. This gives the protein CASSLGPRDTEAFF. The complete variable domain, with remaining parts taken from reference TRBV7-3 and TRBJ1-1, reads GAGVSQTPSNKVTEKGKYVELRCDPISGHTALYWYRQSLGQGPEFLIYFQGTGAADDSGLPNDRFFAVRPEGSVSTLKIQRTERGDSAVYLCASSLGPRDTEAFFGQGTRLTVV.

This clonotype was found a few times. As DNA, the CDR3 is TGCGCCAGCAGCGAGGGACAGAGCTATGGCTACACCTTC. It specifies CASSEGQSYGYTF. The chain recombines TRBV5-1 with TRBJ1-2, with 7 bases lining up with TRBD1. This CDR3 has 13 residues. Trimming took 4 bases from V and 4 from J; bases not matched to a gene: 4. CDR1 is SGHRS, CDR2 YFSETQ, per germline. Filled out from reference TRBV5-1 and TRBJ1-2, the complete variable domain reads KAGVTQTPRYLIKTRGQQVTLSCSPISGHRSVSWYQQTPGQGLQFLFEYFSETQRNKGNFPGRFSGRQFSNSRSEMNVSTLELGDSALYLCASSEGQSYGYTFGSGTRLTVV.

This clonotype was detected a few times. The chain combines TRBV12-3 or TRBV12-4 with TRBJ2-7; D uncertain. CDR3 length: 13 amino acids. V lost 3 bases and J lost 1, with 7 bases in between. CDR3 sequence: CASSFFGSYEQYF. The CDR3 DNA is TGTGCCAGCAGTTTTTTCGGGTCCTACGAGCAGTACTTC.

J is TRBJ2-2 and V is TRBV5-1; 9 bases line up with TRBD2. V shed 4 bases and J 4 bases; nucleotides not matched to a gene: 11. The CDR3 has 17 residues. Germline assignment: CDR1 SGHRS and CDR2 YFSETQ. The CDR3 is CASSPREAGGLTGELFF. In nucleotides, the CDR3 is TGCGCCAGCAGCCCCCGGGAAGCGGGAGGACTCACCGGGGAGCTGTTTTTT.

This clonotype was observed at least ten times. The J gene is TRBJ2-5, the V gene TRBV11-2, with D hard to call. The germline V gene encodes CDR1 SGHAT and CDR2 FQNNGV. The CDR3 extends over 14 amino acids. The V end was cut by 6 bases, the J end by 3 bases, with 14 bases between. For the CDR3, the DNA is TGTGCCAGCAGAGATAACAAGTGGAAAGAGACCCAGTACTTC. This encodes CASRDNKWKETQYF.

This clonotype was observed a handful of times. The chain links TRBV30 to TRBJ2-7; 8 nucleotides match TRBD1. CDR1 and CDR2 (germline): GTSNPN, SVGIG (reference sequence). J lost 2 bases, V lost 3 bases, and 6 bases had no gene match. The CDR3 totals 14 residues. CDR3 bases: TGTGCCTGGAGCCGAGGACAGGGACCCTACGAGCAGTACTTC. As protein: CAWSRGQGPYEQYF.

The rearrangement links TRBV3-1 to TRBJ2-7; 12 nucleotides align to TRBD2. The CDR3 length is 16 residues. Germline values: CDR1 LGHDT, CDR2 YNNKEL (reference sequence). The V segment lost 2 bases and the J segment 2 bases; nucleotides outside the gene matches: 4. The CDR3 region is CASSQLTSGSTYEQYF. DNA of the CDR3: TGTGCCAGCAGCCAACTGACTAGCGGGAGTACCTACGAGCAGTACTTC.

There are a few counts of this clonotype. The CDR3 DNA follows: TGTGCCAGCAGTTTGACGGGAGGAGCTGAAGCTTTCTTT. Amino acid sequence: CASSLTGGAEAFF. The J gene is TRBJ1-1, the V gene TRBV12-3 or TRBV12-4; D is uncertain. Trimming cost V 3 bases and J 6 bases, with 11 bases left between them. The CDR3 consists of 13 residues.

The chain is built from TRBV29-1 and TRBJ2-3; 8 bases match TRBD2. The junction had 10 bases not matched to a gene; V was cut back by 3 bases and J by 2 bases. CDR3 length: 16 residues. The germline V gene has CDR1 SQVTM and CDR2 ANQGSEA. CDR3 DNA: TGCAGCGTTGACGGTAGTAGCGGGATGATCACAGATACGCAGTATTTT. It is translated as CSVDGSSGMITDTQYF.

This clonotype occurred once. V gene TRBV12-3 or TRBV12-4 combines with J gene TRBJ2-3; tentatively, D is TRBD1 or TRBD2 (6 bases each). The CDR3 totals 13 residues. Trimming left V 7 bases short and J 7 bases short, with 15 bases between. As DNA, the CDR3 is TGTGCCAGCACACAATGGGGGGCCAATACGCAGTATTTT. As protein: CASTQWGANTQYF.

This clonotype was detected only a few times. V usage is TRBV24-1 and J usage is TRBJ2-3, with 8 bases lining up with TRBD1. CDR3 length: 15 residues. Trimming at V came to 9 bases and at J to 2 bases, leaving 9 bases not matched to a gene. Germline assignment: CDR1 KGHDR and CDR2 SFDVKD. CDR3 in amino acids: CATAGDRGYTDTQYF. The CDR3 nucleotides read TGTGCCACCGCGGGTGACAGGGGCTACACAGATACGCAGTATTTT.

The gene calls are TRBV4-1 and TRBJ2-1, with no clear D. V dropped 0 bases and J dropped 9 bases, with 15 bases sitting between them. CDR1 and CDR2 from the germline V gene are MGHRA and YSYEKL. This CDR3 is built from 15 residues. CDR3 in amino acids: CASSQERALGIEQFF. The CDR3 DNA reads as TGCGCCAGCAGCCAAGAAAGGGCTTTGGGTATTGAGCAGTTCTTC.

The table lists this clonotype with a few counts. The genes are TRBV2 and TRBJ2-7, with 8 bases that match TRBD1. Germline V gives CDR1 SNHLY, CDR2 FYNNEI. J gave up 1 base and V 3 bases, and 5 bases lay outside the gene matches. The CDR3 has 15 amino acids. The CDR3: CASSDPGGVSYEQYF. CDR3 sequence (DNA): TGTGCCAGCAGTGATCCAGGGGGCGTGTCCTACGAGCAGTACTTC.